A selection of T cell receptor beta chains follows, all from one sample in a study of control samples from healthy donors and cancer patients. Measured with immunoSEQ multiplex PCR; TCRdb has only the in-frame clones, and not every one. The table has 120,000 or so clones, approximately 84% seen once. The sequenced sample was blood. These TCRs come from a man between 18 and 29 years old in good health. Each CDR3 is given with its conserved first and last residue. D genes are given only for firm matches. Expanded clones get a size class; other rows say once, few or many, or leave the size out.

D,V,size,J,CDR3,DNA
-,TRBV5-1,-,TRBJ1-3,CASSLDDRGNTIYF,TGCGCCAGCAGCTTGGATGACAGAGGAAACACCATATATTTT
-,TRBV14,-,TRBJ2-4,CASSQQGQAKNIQYF,TGTGCCAGCAGCCAACAGGGTCAGGCCAAAAACATTCAGTACTTC
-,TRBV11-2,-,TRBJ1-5,CASSRPNQPQHF,TGTGCCAGCAGCCGACCCAATCAGCCCCAGCATTTT
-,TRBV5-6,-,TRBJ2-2,CASSLAVGGAGELFF,TGTGCCAGCAGCTTGGCAGTGGGCGGGGCCGGGGAGCTGTTTTTT
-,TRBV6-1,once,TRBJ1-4,CASSELPGAVGEKLFF,TGTGCCAGCAGTGAACTTCCGGGGGCGGTGGGAGAAAAACTGTTTTTT
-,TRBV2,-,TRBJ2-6,CASSEMGSGANVLTF,TGTGCCAGCAGTGAAATGGGATCCGGGGCCAACGTCCTGACTTTC
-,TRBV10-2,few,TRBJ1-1,CASSAGNTEAFF,TGCGCCAGCTCTGCCGGGAACACTGAAGCTTTCTTT
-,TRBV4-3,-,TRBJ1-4,CASSQDSGRRGKLFF,TGCGCCAGCAGCCAAGATTCGGGGAGGCGTGGGAAACTGTTTTTT
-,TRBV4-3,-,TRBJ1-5,CASSQDSGAGGQPQHF,TGCGCCAGCAGCCAAGATTCAGGGGCGGGCGGTCAGCCCCAGCATTTT
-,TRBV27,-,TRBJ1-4,CASSYGSPGEKLFF,TGTGCCAGCAGTTATGGCTCCCCGGGCGAAAAACTGTTTTTT
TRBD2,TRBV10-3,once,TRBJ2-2,CAISYERERNTGELFF,TGTGCCATCAGTTACGAGCGGGAGCGGAACACCGGGGAGCTGTTTTTT
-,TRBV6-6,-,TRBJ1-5,CASSYLGNQPQHF,TGTGCCAGCAGTTACCTCGGCAATCAGCCCCAGCATTTT
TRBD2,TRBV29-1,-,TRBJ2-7,CSVAAHGLAGLGEQYF,TGCAGCGTTGCAGCCCACGGACTAGCGGGATTGGGGGAGCAGTACTTC
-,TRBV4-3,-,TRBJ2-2,CASSQVPYTGELFF,TGCGCCAGCAGCCAAGTGCCGTACACCGGGGAGCTGTTTTTT
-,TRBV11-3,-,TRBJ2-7,CASSFDSSYEQYF,TGTGCCAGCAGCTTCGACAGCTCCTACGAGCAGTACTTC
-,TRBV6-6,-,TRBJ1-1,CASKGNTEAFF,TGTGCCAGCAAAGGGAACACTGAAGCTTTCTTT
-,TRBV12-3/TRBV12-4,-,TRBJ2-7,CASSLASEQYF,TGTGCCAGCAGTTTAGCGTCCGAGCAGTACTTC
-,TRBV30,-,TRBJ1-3,CAWSVVGSGNTIYF,TGTGCCTGGAGTGTAGTAGGCTCTGGAAACACCATATATTTT
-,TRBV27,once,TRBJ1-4,CASSRRGLNEKLFF,TGTGCCAGCAGCCGAAGGGGTCTTAATGAAAAACTGTTTTTT
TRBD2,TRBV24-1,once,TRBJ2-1,CATSSSSGYNEQFF,TGTGCCACCAGTTCGTCTAGCGGCTACAATGAGCAGTTCTTC
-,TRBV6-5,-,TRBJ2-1,CASSYSGIGSYNEQFF,TGTGCCAGCAGTTACTCTGGTATAGGAAGCTACAATGAGCAGTTCTTC
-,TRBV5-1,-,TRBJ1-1,CASSLAGARDTEAFF,TGCGCCAGCAGCTTGGCCGGGGCCAGGGACACTGAAGCTTTCTTT
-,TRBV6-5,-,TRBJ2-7,CASRLPPSYEQYF,TGTGCCAGCAGACTCCCGCCTTCCTACGAGCAGTACTTC
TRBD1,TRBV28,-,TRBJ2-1,CASSSNTGTGSYNEQFF,TGTGCCAGCAGTTCAAACACCGGGACAGGGTCCTACAATGAGCAGTTCTTC
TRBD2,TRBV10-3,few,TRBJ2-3,CAIRPSGRASDTQYF,TGTGCCATCAGACCTAGCGGGAGGGCCTCAGATACGCAGTATTTT
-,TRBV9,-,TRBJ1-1,CASSSRTAGTEAFF,TGTGCCAGCAGCTCCCGGACAGCGGGCACTGAAGCTTTCTTT
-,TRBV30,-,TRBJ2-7,CAWSVISGNRRQYF,TGTGCCTGGAGTGTAATTAGCGGTAATCGAAGGCAGTACTTC
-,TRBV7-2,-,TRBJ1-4,CASSLMVATNEKLFF,TGTGCCAGCAGCTTAATGGTTGCAACTAATGAAAAACTGTTTTTT
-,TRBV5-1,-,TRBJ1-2,CASSFATASLGASGYTF,TGCGCCAGCAGCTTTGCGACAGCGTCTCTCGGGGCATCCGGCTACACCTTC
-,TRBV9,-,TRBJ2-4,CASSVDSGNIQYF,TGTGCCAGCAGCGTTGACAGCGGAAACATTCAGTACTTC
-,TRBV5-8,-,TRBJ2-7,CASSLNRGWREQYF,TGTGCCAGCAGCTTGAACCGGGGGTGGCGCGAGCAGTACTTC
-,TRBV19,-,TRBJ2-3,CASSSGVFTDTQYF,TGTGCCAGTAGTAGCGGAGTTTTTACAGATACGCAGTATTTT
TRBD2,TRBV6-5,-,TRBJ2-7,CASTRLAGVSYEQYF,TGTGCCAGCACCCGACTAGCGGGAGTCTCCTACGAGCAGTACTTC
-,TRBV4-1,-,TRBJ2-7,CASSQTAGTDNEQYF,TGCGCCAGCAGCCAAACCGCCGGGACGGACAACGAGCAGTACTTC
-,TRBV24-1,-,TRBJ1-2,CATSDLEGRGYTF,TGTGCCACCAGTGATTTGGAGGGTCGCGGCTACACCTTC
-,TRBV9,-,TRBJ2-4,CASSVGAPGAKNIQYF,TGTGCCAGCAGCGTTGGGGCCCCTGGTGCCAAAAACATTCAGTACTTC
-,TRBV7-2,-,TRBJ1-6,CASSLDSPETYNSPLHF,TGTGCCAGCAGCTTAGACTCGCCAGAAACCTATAATTCACCCCTCCACTTT
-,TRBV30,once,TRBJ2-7,CAWRQGLGEQYF,TGTGCCTGGAGACAGGGTCTAGGCGAGCAGTACTTC
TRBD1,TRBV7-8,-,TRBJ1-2,CASSLPTGTGGFGYTF,TGTGCCAGCAGCTTACCAACCGGGACAGGGGGCTTTGGCTACACCTTC
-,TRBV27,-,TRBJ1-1,CASSQKGQGTPEAFF,TGTGCCAGCAGTCAAAAGGGGCAGGGCACCCCTGAAGCTTTCTTT
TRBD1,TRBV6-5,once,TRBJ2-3,CASRITGDPTDTQYF,TGTGCCAGCAGGATAACAGGGGACCCCACAGATACGCAGTATTTT
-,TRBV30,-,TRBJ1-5,CAWSGGPNQPQHF,TGTGCCTGGAGTGGGGGACCCAATCAGCCCCAGCATTTT
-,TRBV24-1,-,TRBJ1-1,CATRGSLNTEAFF,TGTGCCACCAGGGGTAGTTTGAACACTGAAGCTTTCTTT
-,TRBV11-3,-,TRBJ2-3,CASSLDTGTDTQYF,TGTGCCAGCAGCTTAGACACAGGGACAGATACGCAGTATTTT
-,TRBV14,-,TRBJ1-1,CASSQGWTGSEAFF,TGTGCCAGCAGCCAAGGCTGGACTGGCTCTGAAGCTTTCTTT
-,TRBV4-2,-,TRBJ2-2,CASSPRQDTGELFF,TGTGCCAGCAGCCCGCGACAGGACACCGGGGAGCTGTTTTTT
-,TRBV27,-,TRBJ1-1,CASSLSGPMNTEAFF,TGTGCCAGCAGTTTATCTGGGCCGATGAACACTGAAGCTTTCTTT
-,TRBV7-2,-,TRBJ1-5,CASSFLVGGGSNQPQHF,TGTGCCAGCAGCTTTTTAGTCGGGGGCGGAAGCAATCAGCCCCAGCATTTT
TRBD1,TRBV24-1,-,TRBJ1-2,CATSDTGGRGYGYTF,TGTGCCACCAGTGATACAGGGGGCCGCGGCTATGGCTACACCTTC
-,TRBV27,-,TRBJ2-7,CASSLSRALEQYF,TGTGCCAGCAGTTTATCCCGGGCGCTCGAGCAGTACTTC
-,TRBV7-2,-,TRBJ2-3,CASSLSAPFGTDTQYF,TGTGCCAGCAGCTTGTCAGCGCCGTTTGGCACAGATACGCAGTATTTT
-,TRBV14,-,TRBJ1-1,CASSQVVNTEAFF,TGTGCCAGCAGCCAAGTGGTGAACACTGAAGCTTTCTTT
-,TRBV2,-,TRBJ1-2,CARAQPDGYTF,TGTGCCAGGGCCCAGCCTGACGGCTACACCTTC
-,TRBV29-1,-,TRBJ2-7,CSAAGAYEQYF,TGCAGCGCCGCAGGGGCCTACGAGCAGTACTTC